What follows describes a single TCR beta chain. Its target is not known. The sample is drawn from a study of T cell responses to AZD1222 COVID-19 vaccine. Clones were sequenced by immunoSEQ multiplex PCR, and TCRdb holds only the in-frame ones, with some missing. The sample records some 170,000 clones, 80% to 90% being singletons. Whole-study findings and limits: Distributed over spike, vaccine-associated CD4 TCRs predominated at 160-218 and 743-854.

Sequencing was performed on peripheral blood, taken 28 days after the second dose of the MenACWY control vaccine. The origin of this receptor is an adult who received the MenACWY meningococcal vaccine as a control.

This CDR3 reads CASSLGAGTEAFF. The CDR3 DNA reads TGCGCCAGCAGTCTGGGGGCAGGGACGGAAGCTTTCTTT. The V call is TRBV5-1, the J call TRBJ1-1; possible D gene TRBD1, 6 bases. The CDR3 totals 13 residues. The germline CDR1 and CDR2 sequences are SGHRS and YFSETQ. V was shortened by 5 bases and J by 8 bases, with 16 bases between the two germline ends.